These 25 T cell receptor beta chains were sequenced from one sample in a study of control samples from healthy donors and cancer patients. The data were produced by immunoSEQ multiplex PCR, yet TCRdb's version contains in-frame clones alone and is incomplete. The sample holds about 29,000 clones; 87% are singletons and the top ten take about 3.9%. The sequenced sample consisted of formalin-fixed, paraffin-embedded tissue. Receptors originate from a female donor with melanoma.

The genes are TRBV5-1 and TRBJ2-2, with D perhaps TRBD1 (5 bases). CDR3 length: 14 amino acids. The germline V and J ends were trimmed by 6 bases and 7 bases, with 16 bases remaining between them. Germline assignment: CDR1 SGHRS and CDR2 YFSETQ. The chain's CDR3 is CASNQGLYGGELFF. In DNA form, the CDR3 reads TGCGCCAGCAACCAGGGCTTGTATGGCGGGGAGCTGTTTTTT.

The V call is TRBV6-6, the J call TRBJ2-3; D is undetermined. Between the trimmed V and J ends, which lost 4 bases and 5 bases, there was a span of 4 bases. In germline, CDR1 is MNHNY, CDR2 SVGAGI (reference sequence). This CDR3 region has 11 residues. DNA for the CDR3: TGTGCCAGCAGTTCGATAGATACGCAGTATTTT. It encodes CASSSIDTQYF.

This chain links TRBV10-1 with TRBJ2-1; tentatively, D is TRBD2 (6 bases). Germline CDR1 is WNHNN and CDR2 is SYGVQD (reference sequence). Deletions cut 9 bases from V and 4 bases from J, with 28 bases between. The CDR3 consists of 18 residues. The DNA of the CDR3 is TGCGCCAGGGCCTTGCGGGACCAGACCCATATCCAGTACAATGAGCAGTTCTTC. Translation gives CARALRDQTHIQYNEQFF.

This clone was seen just once. This chain joins TRBV25-1 and TRBJ2-5, with TRBD2 as a possible D gene (5 bases). Deletions cut 5 bases from V and 0 bases from J, with 13 bases between. There are 15 residues in the CDR3. From germline, CDR1 is MGHDK and CDR2 SYGVNS. Written as DNA, the CDR3 is TGTGCCAGCAGTTGGGGAGTAGCGTACCAAGAGACCCAGTACTTC. Translated: CASSWGVAYQETQYF.

This chain connects TRBV7-2 to TRBJ1-6, with 9 bases lining up with TRBD1. The CDR3 extends over 15 amino acids. The germline CDR1 and CDR2 sequences are SGHTA and FQGNSA. Trimming removed 5 bases from V and 7 bases from J; junction bases left unmatched: 6. Here the CDR3 reads CASSLQGASNSPLHF. DNA of the CDR3: TGTGCCAGCAGCCTACAGGGGGCGTCGAATTCACCCCTCCACTTT.

This chain joins TRBV19 and TRBJ2-3, with 10 nucleotides matching TRBD1. V lost 10 bases to trimming and J lost 5 bases; unmatched junction nucleotides: 6. Germline V gene sequence: CDR1 LNHDA, CDR2 SQIVND (reference sequence). The CDR3 covers 13 residues. The CDR3 loop is CATSDRGGDTQYF. The CDR3 DNA is TGTGCCACCTCGGACAGGGGGGGAGATACGCAGTATTTT.

This chain links TRBV7-9 with TRBJ1-4, with a possible D match to TRBD1 (5 bases). The ends were cut back, 2 bases at V and 3 bases at J, with 13 bases in the middle. The length of the CDR3 is 16 residues. Germline V gene lookup returns CDR1 SEHNR and CDR2 FQNEAQ (reference sequence). CDR3 sequence: CASSLQGGRSNEKLFF. DNA of the CDR3: TGTGCCAGCAGCTTACAGGGAGGTCGGTCTAATGAAAAACTGTTTTTT.

The rearrangement links TRBV6-5 to TRBJ1-1; D perhaps matches TRBD1 (5 bases). V was trimmed by 2 bases and J by 9 bases, leaving 13 bases between them. The CDR3 length is 13 residues. Germline CDR1 is MNHEY and CDR2 is SVGAGI. Here the CDR3 reads CASSYPGTSQAFF. The CDR3 nucleotides read TGTGCCAGCAGTTACCCTGGGACTTCTCAAGCTTTCTTT.

This sequence joins TRBV6-4 and TRBJ2-1; 12 bases align to TRBD2. This CDR3 region has 19 residues. J lost 0 bases, V lost 2 bases, and 8 bases had no gene match. Germline loops: CDR1 MRHNA, CDR2 SNTAGT. CDR3 sequence (DNA): TGTGCCAGCAGTGACCACGGGCTAGCGGGAGGGGGCTCCTACAATGAGCAGTTCTTC. It translates to CASSDHGLAGGGSYNEQFF.

This chain's CDR3 is CASSDGQGALGGNQPQHF. For the CDR3, the DNA is TGTGCCAGCAGTGATGGACAGGGGGCTTTAGGAGGCAATCAGCCCCAGCATTTT. The chain has TRBV6-1 and TRBJ1-5, with 11 bases aligning to TRBD1. V shed 3 bases, J shed 2 bases, and the junction held 9 bases outside the gene matches. This CDR3 has 18 amino acids. In germline, CDR1 is MNHNS, CDR2 SASEGT.

This clone was counted a few times. This chain joins TRBV5-1 and TRBJ1-2, with 8 bases identical to TRBD1. The length of the CDR3 is 13 residues. Losses at the gene ends were 5 bases for V and 7 bases for J; bases not matched to a gene: 7. Germline V gene data show CDR1 as SGHRS and CDR2 as YFSETQ. CDR3 nucleotide sequence: TGCGCCAGCAGGACGACAGGGGAGGGTGGCTACACCTTC. This sequence encodes CASRTTGEGGYTF.

A remark on this clone: The sample holds other DNA sequences that translate to the same CDR3. Here the CDR3 DNA reads TGTGCCAGCAGGGGGGGGCAGTTCTATGGCTACACCTTC. Its translation is CASRGGQFYGYTF. The chain is built from TRBV2 and TRBJ1-2, with TRBD1 as a possible D gene (6 bases). Germline V gene sequence: CDR1 SNHLY, CDR2 FYNNEI. The CDR3 extends over 13 amino acids. Trimming took off 6 bases at V and 4 bases at J, with 12 bases between the two ends.

This chain joins TRBV5-1 and TRBJ1-1, with 8 bases aligning to TRBD1. The CDR3 is 14 residues long. After removal of 4 bases from V and 1 base from J, the junction contained 3 bases not matched to a gene. Looked up from germline, CDR1 is SGHRS and CDR2 is YFSETQ. The CDR3 nucleotides are TGCGCCAGCAGCCCCGGACAGGGGAACACTGAAGCTTTCTTT. Its protein product is CASSPGQGNTEAFF.

Written as DNA, the CDR3 is TGTGCCAGCAGTTGGGCTCCGGGACAGGGGGCCACTGAAGCTTTCTTT. Its protein is CASSWAPGQGATEAFF. The V gene is TRBV28, the J gene TRBJ1-1; 12 bases map to TRBD1. Per germline, CDR1 MDHEN and CDR2 SYDVKM. J gave up 4 bases and V 4 bases, and 7 bases lay outside the gene matches. The CDR3 is 16 residues long.

The chain joins TRBV7-2 to TRBJ2-1, with D unclear. CDR3 length equals 15 residues. Trimming cost V 6 bases and J 5 bases, with 17 bases left between them. Germline values: CDR1 SGHTA, CDR2 FQGNSA. Written as DNA, the CDR3 is TGTGCCAGCAGTCCCCTGGCCAAAAAAAACAATGAGCAGTTCTTC. Protein product: CASSPLAKKNNEQFF. Looking up the rest from reference TRBV7-2 and TRBJ2-1 gives the full variable domain: GAGVSQSPSNKVTEKGKDVELRCDPISGHTALYWYRQSLGQGLEFLIYFQGNSAPDKSGLPSDRFSAERTGGSVSTLTIQRTQQEDSAVYLCASSPLAKKNNEQFFGPGTRLTVL.

The chain uses TRBV7-3 and TRBJ1-1; maybe TRBD1 (5 bases). Germline values: CDR1 SGHTA, CDR2 FQGTGA. CDR3 length equals 15 residues. V was clipped by 5 bases and J by 3 bases, with 16 bases between them. CDR3: CASSHGTVEYTEAFF. The CDR3 bases are TGTGCCAGCAGCCATGGGACCGTAGAATACACTGAAGCTTTCTTT.

The V gene is TRBV10-2, the J gene TRBJ1-1; D is uncertain. V gave up 3 bases and J gave up 1 base, with 18 bases separating them. From germline, CDR1 is WSHSY and CDR2 SAAADI. This CDR3 has 17 amino acids. DNA for the CDR3: TGCGCCAGCAGTGACCCGCGTCAGACGGGAAGGAACACTGAAGCTTTCTTT. It specifies CASSDPRQTGRNTEAFF.

The rearrangement joins TRBV5-1 to TRBJ1-6; D is uncertain. V was shortened by 5 bases and J by 7 bases, with 19 bases between the two germline ends. The CDR3 has 16 residues. In germline, CDR1 is SGHRS, CDR2 YFSETQ. In DNA, the CDR3 is TGCGCCAGCAGTCCTGCCGGCATGCGATCGAATTCACCCCTCCACTTT. Its protein is CASSPAGMRSNSPLHF. Based on the CDR3 plus reference TRBV5-1 and TRBJ1-6, the full variable domain is KAGVTQTPRYLIKTRGQQVTLSCSPISGHRSVSWYQQTPGQGLQFLFEYFSETQRNKGNFPGRFSGRQFSNSRSEMNVSTLELGDSALYLCASSPAGMRSNSPLHFGNGTRLTVT.

The rearrangement joins TRBV3-1 (or the pseudogene TRBV3-2) to TRBJ1-4; D gene uncertain. The CDR3 consists of 13 residues. Germline assignment: CDR1 LGHDT and CDR2 YNNKEL (reference sequence). Trimming stripped 3 bases from V and 2 bases from J, with 4 bases between. The CDR3 loop is CASSQVTNEKLFF. CDR3 in DNA: TGTGCCAGCAGCCAGGTTACTAATGAAAAACTGTTTTTT.

The chain couples TRBV19 to TRBJ2-1; 10 positions agree with TRBD2. Germline V gene lookup returns CDR1 LNHDA and CDR2 SQIVND (reference sequence). V gave up 0 bases and J gave up 9 bases; unmatched junction bases: 2. This CDR3 has 14 amino acids. As DNA, the CDR3 is TGTGCCAGTAGTATAGAGGAGCGGGAGGGTGAGCAGTTCTTC. This codes for CASSIEEREGEQFF.

This chain connects TRBV6-1 to TRBJ2-2; 9 nucleotides align to TRBD2. From germline, CDR1 is MNHNS and CDR2 SASEGT. The junction had 9 bases not matched to a gene; V was cut back by 4 bases and J by 6 bases. The length of the CDR3 is 16 residues. In DNA form, the CDR3 reads TGTGCCAGCAGTGGGGTCGGTAGCGGGAGACCCGGGGAGCTGTTTTTT. The encoded protein is CASSGVGSGRPGELFF.

The CDR3 DNA reads TGTGCCAGCAGTTACGGTGTTAGGTTAGGCTACACCTTC. Translating gives CASSYGVRLGYTF. The chain recombines TRBV28 with TRBJ1-2, with no clear D. Trimming removed 4 bases from V and 8 bases from J, with 14 bases in between. Germline V gives CDR1 MDHEN, CDR2 SYDVKM. CDR3 size: 13 residues.

This clone was seen only once. The chain combines TRBV3-1 (or the pseudogene TRBV3-2) with TRBJ2-2, with 9 positions matching TRBD2. The CDR3 contains 16 residues. V lost 4 bases to trimming and J lost 1 base; unmatched junction nucleotides: 4. CDR1 and CDR2 from the germline V gene are LGHDT and YNNKEL (reference sequence). The CDR3 sequence is CASSPTSGWNTGELFF. The DNA of the CDR3 is TGTGCCAGCAGCCCTACTAGCGGGTGGAACACCGGGGAGCTGTTTTTT.

The rearrangement links TRBV27 to TRBJ2-2; 8 bases map to TRBD2. Germline CDR1 reads MNHEY; CDR2 reads SMNVEV (reference sequence). This CDR3 has 15 amino acids. Trimming took 8 bases from V and 4 from J; bases not matched to a gene: 9. The CDR3 loop is CASRPLAGSTGELFF. In nucleotides, the CDR3 is TGTGCCAGCCGACCCCTAGCGGGTAGCACCGGGGAGCTGTTTTTT.

The chain uses TRBV27 and TRBJ1-1, with 7 bases fitting TRBD1. This CDR3 comprises 14 residues. The germline V gene encodes CDR1 MNHEY and CDR2 SMNVEV (reference sequence). The trim removed 5 bases at V and 0 bases at J, leaving 3 bases unmatched. DNA for the CDR3: TGTGCCAGCAGTCACGACAGGGTGAACACTGAAGCTTTCTTT. The encoded protein is CASSHDRVNTEAFF.